This T cell receptor beta chain appears in the sequencing data of a study of human T cells and chemical hapten exposure (dated by TCRdb to about 2021). In terms of the full investigation: For sensitization, 2% DPC in acetone was applied to an approximately 2 cm by approximately 2 cm area of upper inner arm skin. Weekly therapeutic DPC doses were additionally applied to the scalp of patients throughout the roughly 23-week study period. Patch tests used Finn chambers with 0.01% DPC on the upper back, scored after 6 days by International Contact Dermatitis Research Group standards. Most of the patients in the cohort were female, and the cohort covered alopecia areata with under or over 50% scalp involvement, alopecia totalis and alopecia universalis. Libraries were pooled for sequencing, and variation in per-sample TCR yields was attributed mainly to small differences in library volumes within the pool. Peripheral blood TCR repertoire changes were tracked in vivo in alopecia patients during primary and secondary sensitization to the hapten diphenylcyclopropenone (DPC). Patient blood was sampled pre-sensitization (week 0) and at 2, 6 and about 24 weeks after DPC sensitization. For TCR sequencing, blood came from approximately 29 alopecia patients at anywhere from one to four time points (pre-sensitization, 2, 6 and 24 weeks). The paper's findings and limits, for the study overall: No change with DPC sensitization was found in the number of TCRs above 1 in 1000 frequency, and no evidence of global repertoire structure alterations was found. Because all patients had alopecia, a presumed autoimmune disease, the immune response of the patients might differ from that of healthy individuals. Repeated subsampling changed both the strength of the expansion versus patch-test correlation and the threshold at which that correlation became significant. A positive correlation was found between the number of PT1 expanded TCRs and patch test score, with significance reached at thresholds 8, 16 and 32 but not 4. Compared with pre-sensitization or healthy control sets, expanded TCRs formed significantly more large CDR3 similarity clusters, which is consistent with antigen-driven responses.

The library was prepared using RACE. Reads for this sample came from a NextSeq 500. Library preparation attached unique molecular identifiers to individual cDNA molecules for quantitative, reproducible TCR counting. Each blood RNA sample was used to sequence both TCR alpha and TCR beta chains. The original methods were these. Samples had a median of approximately 96,000 TCRs, with a range from about 23,224 to 700,000. The Decombinator software suite was used to annotate V, J and CDR3 in the TCR reads. For PS versus PT1 abundance plots, all samples were subsampled to the same number of TCRs (28,000). TCRs were defined as expanded if absent before sensitization and observed at least eight times at the 2-week time point. TCRdb passed the public sequencing reads through fastp at Q25 and MiXCR, retaining productive beta sequences. Under each unique CDR3 protein, matching rows form one entry showing the most common genes and DNA. The V and J calls and clone size come from TCRdb's table, not from the authors' own analysis. The sample includes tens of thousands of distinct CDR3 sequences, with around 9.9% observed a single time. The ten top clones hold 4.5% to 5.5% of the sample.

As encoded in the germline V gene, CDR1 is SGHTA while CDR2 is FQGTGA. A distance of 11 bases separates the germline ends of V and J, which lose 2 bases and 1 base respectively. The CDR3 has 15 amino acids, counting the end cysteine and phenylalanine. Solely the CDR3 DNA is kept, with 45 bases framed from the first base. The time point label, as the study defines it: pre-sensitization, week 0. According to the study, the label for this sample's treatment or condition signals: therapeutic diphenylcyclopropenone sensitization with weekly scalp DPC. Blood at each patch-test visit was drawn before the patch test was applied. Eligible patients were aged 18 to 70, diagnosed with alopecia, deemed suitable for DPC therapy, and excluded if pregnant. Total RNA was extracted from unfractionated whole blood collected in Tempus Blood RNA tubes. This clonotype occurred many times. Its antigen is still unknown. Base qualities are missing; no much larger clone stands one base away.

The rearrangement joined TRBV7-3 to TRBJ1-1; no D gene is confidently identified. The clonotype was recovered from a woman between 50 and 59 years old with alopecia areata. Some clones in this sample may be carry-over from other donors' samples. The source material was whole blood, sampled in connection with sensitization to the hapten diphenylcyclopropenone (DPC). CDR3 region: CASSLVGNGNTEAFF. The DNA sequence reads TGTGCCAGCAGCTTAGTGGGGAACGGGAACACTGAAGCTTTCTTT.